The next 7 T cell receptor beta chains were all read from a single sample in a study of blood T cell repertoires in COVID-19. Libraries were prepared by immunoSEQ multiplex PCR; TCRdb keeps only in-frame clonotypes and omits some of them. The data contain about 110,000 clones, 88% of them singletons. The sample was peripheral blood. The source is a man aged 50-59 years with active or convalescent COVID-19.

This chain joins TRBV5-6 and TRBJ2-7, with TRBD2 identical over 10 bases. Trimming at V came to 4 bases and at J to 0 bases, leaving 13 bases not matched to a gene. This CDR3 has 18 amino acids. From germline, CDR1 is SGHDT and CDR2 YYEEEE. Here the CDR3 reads CASSLSGRTLRSSYEQYF. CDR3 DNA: TGTGCCAGCAGCCTTAGCGGGAGGACGCTTAGGAGCTCCTACGAGCAGTACTTC.

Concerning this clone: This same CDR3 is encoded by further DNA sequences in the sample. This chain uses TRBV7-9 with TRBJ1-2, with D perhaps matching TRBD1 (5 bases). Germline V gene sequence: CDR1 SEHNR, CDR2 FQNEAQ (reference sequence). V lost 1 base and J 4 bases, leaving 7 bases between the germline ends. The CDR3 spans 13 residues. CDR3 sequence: CASSLEDSYGYTF. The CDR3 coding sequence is TGTGCCAGCAGCTTAGAAGACAGCTATGGCTACACCTTC. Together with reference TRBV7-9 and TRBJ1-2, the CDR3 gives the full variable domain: DTGVSQNPRHKITKRGQNVTFRCDPISEHNRLYWYRQTLGQGPEFLTYFQNEAQLEKSRLLSDRFSAERPKGSFSTLEIQRTEQGDSAMYLCASSLEDSYGYTFGSGTRLTVV.

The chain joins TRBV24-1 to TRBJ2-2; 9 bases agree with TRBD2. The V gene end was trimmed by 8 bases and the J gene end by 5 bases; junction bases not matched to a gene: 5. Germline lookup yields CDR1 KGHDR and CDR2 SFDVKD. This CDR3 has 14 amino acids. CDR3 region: CATTSGIVTGELFF. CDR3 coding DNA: TGTGCCACCACTAGCGGGATAGTAACCGGGGAGCTGTTTTTT.

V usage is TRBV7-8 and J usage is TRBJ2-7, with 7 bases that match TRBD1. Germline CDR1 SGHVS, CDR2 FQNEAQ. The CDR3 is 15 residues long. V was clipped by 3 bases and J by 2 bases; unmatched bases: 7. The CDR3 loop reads CASSFRDSSPYEQYF. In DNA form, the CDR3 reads TGTGCCAGCAGCTTCCGGGACAGTAGTCCCTACGAGCAGTACTTC.

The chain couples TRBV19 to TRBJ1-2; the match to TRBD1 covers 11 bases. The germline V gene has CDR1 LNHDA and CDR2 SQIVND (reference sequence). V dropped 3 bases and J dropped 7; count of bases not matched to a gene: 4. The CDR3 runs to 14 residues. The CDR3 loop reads CASSMGQGERGYTF. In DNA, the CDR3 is TGTGCCAGTAGTATGGGACAGGGGGAACGTGGCTACACCTTC.

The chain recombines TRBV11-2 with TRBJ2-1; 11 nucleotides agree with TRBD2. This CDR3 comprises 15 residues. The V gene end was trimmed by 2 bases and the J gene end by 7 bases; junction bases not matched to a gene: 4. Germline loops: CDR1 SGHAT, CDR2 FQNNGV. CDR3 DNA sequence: TGTGCCAGCAGCTTACTAGCGGGAGGACTGAATGAGCAGTTCTTC. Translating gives CASSLLAGGLNEQFF.

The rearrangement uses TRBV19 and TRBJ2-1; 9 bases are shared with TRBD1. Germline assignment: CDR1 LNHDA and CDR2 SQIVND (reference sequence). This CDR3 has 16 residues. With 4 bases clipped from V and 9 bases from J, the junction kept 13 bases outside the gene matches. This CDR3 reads CASSNPYRGPHGEQFF. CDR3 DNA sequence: TGTGCCAGTAGTAACCCCTACAGGGGGCCTCATGGTGAGCAGTTCTTC. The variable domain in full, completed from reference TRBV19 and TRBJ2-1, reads DGGITQSPKYLFRKEGQNVTLSCEQNLNHDAMYWYRQDPGQGLRLIYYSQIVNDFQKGDIAEGYSVSREKKESFPLTVTSAQKNPTAFYLCASSNPYRGPHGEQFFGPGTRLTVL.